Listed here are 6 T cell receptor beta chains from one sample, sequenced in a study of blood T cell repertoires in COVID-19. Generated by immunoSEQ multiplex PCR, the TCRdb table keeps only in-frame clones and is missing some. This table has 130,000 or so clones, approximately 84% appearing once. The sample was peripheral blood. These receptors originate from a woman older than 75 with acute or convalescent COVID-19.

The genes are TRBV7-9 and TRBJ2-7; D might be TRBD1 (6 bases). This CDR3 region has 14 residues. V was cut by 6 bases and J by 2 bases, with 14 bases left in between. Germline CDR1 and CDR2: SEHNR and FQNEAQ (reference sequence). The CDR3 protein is CASSPPGHPYEQYF. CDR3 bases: TGTGCCAGCAGTCCCCCGGGACACCCCTACGAGCAGTACTTC.

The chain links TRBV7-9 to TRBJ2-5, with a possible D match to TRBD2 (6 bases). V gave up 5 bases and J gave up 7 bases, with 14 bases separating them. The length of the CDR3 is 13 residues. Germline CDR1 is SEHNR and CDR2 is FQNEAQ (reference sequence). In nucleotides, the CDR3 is TGTGCCAGCAGCGTAACACGGGAGTCGACCCAGTACTTC. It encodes CASSVTRESTQYF.

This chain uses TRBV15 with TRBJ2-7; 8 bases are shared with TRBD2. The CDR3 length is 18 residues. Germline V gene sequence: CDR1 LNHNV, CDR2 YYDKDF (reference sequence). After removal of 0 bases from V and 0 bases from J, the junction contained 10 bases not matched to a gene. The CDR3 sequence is CATSRDSGEQISSYEQYF. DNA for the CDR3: TGTGCCACCAGCAGAGATAGCGGGGAGCAGATTTCCTCCTACGAGCAGTACTTC.

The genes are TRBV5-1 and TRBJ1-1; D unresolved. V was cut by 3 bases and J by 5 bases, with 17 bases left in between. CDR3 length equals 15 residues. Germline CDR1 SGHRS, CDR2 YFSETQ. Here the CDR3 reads CASSSNAGRGTEAFF. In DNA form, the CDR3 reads TGCGCCAGCAGCTCAAATGCCGGAAGAGGGACTGAAGCTTTCTTT.

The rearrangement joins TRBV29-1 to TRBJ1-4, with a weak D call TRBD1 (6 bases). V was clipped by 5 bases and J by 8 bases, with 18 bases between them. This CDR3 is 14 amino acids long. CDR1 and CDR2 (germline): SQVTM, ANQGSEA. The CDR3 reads CSVSSEQGREKLFF. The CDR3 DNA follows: TGCAGCGTTTCTTCTGAACAGGGACGAGAAAAACTGTTTTTT. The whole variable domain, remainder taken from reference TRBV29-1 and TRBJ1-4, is SAVISQKPSRDICQRGTSLTIQCQVDSQVTMMFWYRQQPGQSLTLIATANQGSEATYESGFVIDKFPISRPNLTFSTLTVSNMSPEDSSIYLCSVSSEQGREKLFFGSGTQLSVL.

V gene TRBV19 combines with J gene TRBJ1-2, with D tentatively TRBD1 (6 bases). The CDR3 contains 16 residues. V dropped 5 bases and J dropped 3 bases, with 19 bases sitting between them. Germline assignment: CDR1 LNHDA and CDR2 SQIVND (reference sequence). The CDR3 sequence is CASSQQGNPKHYGYTF. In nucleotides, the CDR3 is TGTGCCAGTAGTCAACAGGGTAACCCCAAACACTATGGCTACACCTTC.